This TCR beta chain appears in the sequencing data of a study of spatial heterogeneity in lung cancer. Germline values: CDR1 DFQATT, CDR2 SNEGSKA (reference sequence). Trimming removed 5 bases at V and 0 bases at J, with 8 bases between. The CDR3 totals 13 residues. This clonotype was counted many times. TCRdb analysed the 5' RACE reads with MiXCR anew, one entry per CDR3 protein. The sample yields roughly 70,000 distinct CDR3 sequences, less than 9.5% seen once. Time point here: blood at routine non-recurrence follow-up after resection. The sequence derives from a female donor with early-stage non-small cell lung cancer. The V call is TRBV20-1, the J call TRBJ1-5; the D gene is possibly TRBD1 (6 bases). The sample was PBMCs, taken at follow-up. This CDR3 is CSAGQFSNQPQHF. The CDR3 DNA reads as TGCAGTGCTGGACAGTTTAGCAATCAGCCCCAGCATTTT.